This passage covers 13 T cell receptor beta chains from one sample sequenced in a study of T-cell memory formation after mild COVID-19. TCRdb re-called the 5' RACE reads through MiXCR, storing one row per CDR3 protein. The sample records about 410,000 distinct CDR3 sequences, more than 20% being singletons. The specimen sequenced was PBMCs or a T cell subset sorted from them (not recorded which). These receptors were obtained from an adult woman who had mild COVID-19 (a few samples of this study predate the infection). Cell type and time point are not known.

This clonotype has only a few counts. The chain couples TRBV4-3 to TRBJ2-7; D unclear. The length of the CDR3 is 13 residues. V was shortened by 0 bases and J by 12 bases, with 15 bases between the two germline ends. Germline CDR1 is LGHNA and CDR2 is YSLEER. This chain's CDR3 is CASSQDPSLRRYF. The CDR3 bases are TGCGCCAGCAGCCAAGATCCGTCCCTGAGGAGGTACTTC.

This clonotype appeared a few times. The rearrangement uses TRBV27 and TRBJ2-7, with D hard to call. The CDR3 runs to 15 residues. Trimming left V 1 base short and J 0 bases short, with 10 bases between. Per germline, CDR1 MNHEY and CDR2 SMNVEV (reference sequence). CDR3 sequence reads: CASSLFAASSYEQYF. The CDR3 nucleotides read TGTGCCAGCAGTTTATTTGCGGCCAGCTCCTACGAGCAGTACTTC.

The rearrangement links TRBV7-6 to TRBJ2-2; 8 bases align to TRBD1. Per the germline V gene, CDR1 is SGHVS and CDR2 is FNYEAQ. Losses at the gene ends were 3 bases for V and 6 bases for J; bases not matched to a gene: 6. The CDR3 covers 15 residues. CDR3 in amino acids: CASSLQGAFAGELFF. The CDR3 DNA reads TGTGCCAGCAGCTTGCAGGGGGCGTTCGCCGGGGAGCTGTTTTTT.

This rearrangement joins TRBV6-5 to TRBJ1-2; unclear D gene. V lost 4 bases and J 2 bases, leaving 14 bases between the germline ends. This CDR3 comprises 15 residues. Germline V lookup: CDR1 MNHEY, CDR2 SVGAGI. The CDR3 DNA reads as TGTGCCAGCAGTTCAACTCCAAAATTGAACTATGGCTACACCTTC. Residues: CASSSTPKLNYGYTF.

The V and J genes are TRBV20-1 and TRBJ2-3; the D is unclear. The CDR3 length is 15 residues. Trimming shortened V by 0 bases and J by 4 bases, and 14 bases separated the two germline ends. CDR1 DFQATT and CDR2 SNEGSKA come from the germline V gene (reference sequence). The CDR3 DNA sequence: TGCAGTGCTAGAGATCCACAGACACGGTCAGATACGCAGTATTTT. It codes for CSARDPQTRSDTQYF.

This clonotype was counted only a few times. This chain uses TRBV7-7 with TRBJ1-2; the match to TRBD1 covers 11 bases. The V and J ends lost 1 base and 8 bases, in that order; junction bases with no gene match: 6. CDR1 is SSHAT, CDR2 FNYEAQ, per germline (reference sequence). The length of the CDR3 is 15 residues. The DNA for the CDR3 is TGTGCCAGCAGCTTAGGGACAGGGGGCGCAGGAGGCTACACCTTC. It is translated as CASSLGTGGAGGYTF.

The CDR3 sequence: CASSQHRVEAFF. In DNA, the CDR3 is TGTGCCAGCTCACAACACAGGGTTGAAGCTTTCTTT. The rearrangement links TRBV18 to TRBJ1-1; tentatively, D is TRBD1 (6 bases). The V gene's germline CDR1 is KGHSH and CDR2 LQKENI. The CDR3 is 12 residues long. Trimming pared 4 bases from V and 7 bases from J, leaving 10 bases between.

Many counts were recorded for this clonotype. The V call is TRBV4-2, the J call TRBJ2-5; 7 nucleotides agree with TRBD2. Germline V lookup: CDR1 LGHNA, CDR2 YNFKEQ. The CDR3 is 16 residues long. J gave up 2 bases and V 1 base, and 7 bases lay outside the gene matches. DNA of the CDR3: TGTGCCAGCAGCCAAGCGGTAGCGGGCCTACAAGAGACCCAGTACTTC. Encoded protein: CASSQAVAGLQETQYF.

This clonotype has at least ten counts. This sequence joins TRBV5-1 and TRBJ2-1; D is possibly TRBD2 (6 bases). Germline assignment: CDR1 SGHRS and CDR2 YFSETQ. V dropped 0 bases and J dropped 4 bases, with 11 bases sitting between them. CDR3 length equals 15 residues. In nucleotides, the CDR3 is TGCGCCAGCAGCTTGGGGGCTAGCGATTACAATGAGCAGTTCTTC. Translated, it gives CASSLGASDYNEQFF.

This clonotype was found a few times. This chain joins TRBV12-3 or TRBV12-4 and TRBJ1-5; no clear D gene. The CDR3 runs 13 residues. The V end was cut by 2 bases, the J end by 7 bases, with 9 bases between. CDR3 protein: CASSLLFGQPQHF. The DNA of the CDR3 is TGTGCCAGCAGTTTACTGTTTGGACAGCCCCAGCATTTT.

The chain uses TRBV18 and TRBJ2-7; TRBD1 matches 9 bases. CDR3 length: 16 amino acids. With V trimmed by 6 bases and J by 0 bases, 9 bases remained unmatched. CDR1 is KGHSH and CDR2 is LQKENI in the germline V gene. CDR3 nucleotide sequence: TGTGCCAGCTCCGCCGGACAGGGGTTATCCTCCTACGAGCAGTACTTC. It translates to CASSAGQGLSSYEQYF.

This clonotype was seen a handful of times. V gene TRBV20-1 combines with J gene TRBJ2-1, with 9 bases aligning to TRBD2. V shed 2 bases, J shed 10 bases, and the junction held 9 bases outside the gene matches. This CDR3 region has 14 residues. The germline gives CDR1 DFQATT, CDR2 SNEGSKA (reference sequence). CDR3 in DNA: TGCAGTGCTAGACCGGGACTAGCTACTCCGGAGCAGTTCTTC. This sequence encodes CSARPGLATPEQFF.

The chain uses TRBV12-3 or TRBV12-4 and TRBJ2-1; 9 bases fit TRBD2. The CDR3 is made up of 15 amino acids. V trimming: 7 bases; J trimming: 4 bases; junction bases outside the gene matches: 8. Here the CDR3 DNA reads TGTGCCAGCATTCGGACCGCGGGGGGGTACAATGAGCAGTTCTTC. Its translation is CASIRTAGGYNEQFF.